Presented here are 4 T cell receptor beta chains from one specimen sequenced in a study of CD8 T cells in Susac syndrome. Random hexamers were used to reverse transcribe the RNA input (about 0.45 to 1 ug). MiXCR was run by TCRdb on the immunoSEQ multiplex PCR reads, yielding one entry per CDR3 protein. The table lists around 150,000 distinct CDR3 sequences, more than 90% of them singletons. Material: CD4+ T cells from PBMCs. The receptor set was obtained from a human donor in good health.

V usage is TRBV5-1 and J usage is TRBJ1-1; 10 bases line up with TRBD1. The V gene's germline CDR1 is SGHRS and CDR2 YFSETQ. The J segment lost 6 bases and the V segment lost 0 bases, leaving 2 bases of the junction unmatched. The CDR3 runs 14 residues. The CDR3 DNA reads TGCGCCAGCAGCTTGGTTGGACAGGGGGCTGAAGCTTTCTTT. Translating gives CASSLVGQGAEAFF.

The chain links TRBV27 to TRBJ2-7; D is undetermined. Germline V CDR1 and CDR2: MNHEY, SMNVEV (reference sequence). Trimming pared 0 bases from V and 5 bases from J, leaving 11 bases between. CDR3 length: 14 residues. CDR3 in amino acids: CASSLSRSLDEQYF. The CDR3, as DNA: TGTGCCAGCAGTTTATCTAGGAGTCTCGACGAGCAGTACTTC.

V usage is TRBV20-1 and J usage is TRBJ2-5; 8 bases align to TRBD1. Germline V gene sequence: CDR1 DFQATT, CDR2 SNEGSKA (reference sequence). Trimming removed 6 bases from V and 10 bases from J; junction bases left unmatched: 7. The CDR3 has 11 residues. CDR3 sequence: CSAYGQGVQYF. The CDR3 coding sequence is TGCAGTGCCTACGGACAGGGAGTCCAGTACTTC.

The rearrangement joins TRBV29-1 to TRBJ2-3, with D possibly TRBD2 on 5 matching bases. CDR3 length: 13 amino acids. Germline lookup yields CDR1 SQVTM and CDR2 ANQGSEA. V gave up 5 bases and J gave up 0 bases, with 9 bases separating them. The DNA of the CDR3 is TGCAGCGTTAGAGCGGCAAGCACAGATACGCAGTATTTT. It yields the protein CSVRAASTDTQYF.